What follows describes a single T cell receptor (beta chain). Antigen: not known. A far more abundant clone sits one base away, making this likely a read error. The sample belongs to a study of shared clonotypes between healthy human individuals. Study-wide findings and caveats: A limitation of the genetic and exposure-history diversity represented arose from few donors.

Looked up from germline, CDR1 is SNHLY and CDR2 is FYNNEI. The CDR3 is 15 amino acids. Produced via immunoSEQ multiplex PCR; TCRdb's table is partial and in-frame only. This repertoire shows around 1.1 million clones, roughly 74% found once; its top ten account for roughly 0.57%. The V gene is TRBV2, the J gene TRBJ2-2; 9 nucleotides align to TRBD1. The receptor's source is a man aged 18 to 30 in good health. Some clones in this sample may be carry-over from other donors' samples. Input material: memory CD4+ T cells from PBMCs. Stated subset: CD45RA-negative fraction. CDR3: CAGSGTGRNTGELFF. CDR3 sequence (DNA): TGTGCCGGCAGCGGGACAGGGAGAAACACCGGGGAGCTGTTTTTT.